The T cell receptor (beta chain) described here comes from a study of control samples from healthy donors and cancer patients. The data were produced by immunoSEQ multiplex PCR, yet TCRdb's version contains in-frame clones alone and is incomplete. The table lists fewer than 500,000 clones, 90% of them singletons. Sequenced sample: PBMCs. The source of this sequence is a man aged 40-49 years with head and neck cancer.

The CDR3 loop reads CASSLSGNTIYF. Here the CDR3 DNA reads TGTGCCAGCAGCTTATCTGGAAACACCATATATTTT. The rearrangement joins TRBV7-6 to TRBJ1-3; D not resolved. The V gene lost 2 bases and the J gene lost 1 base, with 0 bases spanning the gap. Germline CDR1 is SGHVS and CDR2 is FNYEAQ. The CDR3 length is 12 residues.